This is a list of T cell receptor beta chains from one sample in a study of kidney transplant recipient with SARS-CoV-2 infection. TCRdb called the reads again in MiXCR, with one record for every CDR3 protein. The sample has 200,000 to 300,000 distinct CDR3 sequences, 25% to 35% seen once. Sequencing used a blood sample, obtained at baseline and between days 110 and 120 from a kidney transplant recipient. The receptors here all came from a male patient aged 30 to 39 who had COVID-19 and was a kidney transplant recipient. Some T cells may originate from the graft donor. CDR3s include the opening cysteine and the closing phenylalanine or tryptophan. D genes are given only for firm matches. Where a row states a size, it is once, few, many or the class of an expanded clone; other rows omit it.

many,TRBJ1-2,TRBV5-1,TRBD1,CASTTTGEVSYGYTF,TGCGCCAGCACCACCACAGGGGAAGTCAGCTATGGCTACACCTTC
many,TRBJ1-3,TRBV12-3/TRBV12-4,TRBD1,CASSLDRVNTIYF,TGTGCCAGCAGCCTTGACAGGGTAAACACCATATATTTT
-,TRBJ2-4,TRBV28,TRBD2,CASSGLAGVAKNIQYF,TGTGCCAGCAGTGGACTAGCGGGTGTAGCCAAAAACATTCAGTACTTC
many,TRBJ1-6,TRBV30,-,CAWTREIYNSPLHF,TGTGCCTGGACCCGGGAGATTTATAATTCACCCCTCCACTTT
many,TRBJ1-5,TRBV6-5,-,CASSSRIGVPLGSNQPQHF,TGTGCCAGCAGTTCCCGCATCGGTGTTCCCCTGGGGAGCAATCAGCCCCAGCATTTT
many,TRBJ1-2,TRBV30,-,CALQGLNYGYTF,TGTGCCCTACAGGGCCTTAACTATGGCTACACCTTC
many,TRBJ2-5,TRBV2,-,CASSYNMGQGTQYF,TGTGCCAGCAGTTATAACATGGGCCAGGGGACCCAGTACTTC
many,TRBJ1-6,TRBV6-5,-,CASSDKGWGSPLHF,TGTGCCAGCAGTGACAAGGGGTGGGGCTCACCCCTCCACTTT
many,TRBJ1-5,TRBV19,-,CATTFGGFNQPQHF,TGTGCCACCACGTTCGGCGGGTTTAATCAGCCCCAGCATTTT
many,TRBJ1-6,TRBV7-9,TRBD1,CASSLSITTGAGSPLHF,TGTGCCAGCAGCTTGTCGATTACTACAGGGGCAGGATCACCCCTCCACTTT
-,TRBJ2-2,TRBV12-3/TRBV12-4,-,CTSSKARNTGELFF,TGTACCAGCAGTAAAGCAAGGAACACCGGGGAGCTGTTTTTT
many,TRBJ1-2,TRBV6-4,-,CASSQISSHGKTYGYTF,TGTGCCAGCAGTCAGATAAGCTCACACGGAAAGACCTATGGCTACACCTTC
many,TRBJ1-2,TRBV7-2,-,CASVQRPLNYGYTF,TGTGCCAGCGTACAGCGTCCACTTAACTATGGCTACACCTTC